This T cell receptor beta chain was identified during a study of blood T cell repertoires in COVID-19. Profiling relied on immunoSEQ multiplex PCR, and the TCRdb table lists in-frame clones only, not all of them. Of 260,000 or so clones listed, around four fifths are singletons. The TCR originated in an older woman with acute or convalescent COVID-19. The material sequenced was peripheral blood.

The CDR3: CASIRGGGAGTGELFF. Written as DNA, the CDR3 is TGTGCCAGCATTCGCGGCGGGGGCGCCGGAACCGGGGAGCTGTTTTTT. The chain employs TRBV6-6 and TRBJ2-2; D might be TRBD2 (7 bases). The CDR3 is 16 amino acids. Per the germline V gene, CDR1 is MNHNY and CDR2 is SVGAGI (reference sequence). V lost 7 bases and J 5 bases, leaving 20 bases between the germline ends.